Shown below are 9 T cell receptor beta chains from a single sample sequenced in a study of shared clonotypes between healthy human individuals. Some clones are missing from TCRdb's copy, which holds only in-frame ones; the method was immunoSEQ multiplex PCR. The repertoire holds over 1.5 million clones, with approximately 98% as singletons. Sequencing was performed on naive CD4+ T cells sorted from blood. As for subset: CD45RA+ positively selected. These receptors were collected from a young man in good health.

V is TRBV5-4 and J is TRBJ2-3; 8 positions agree with TRBD2. Germline CDR1 and CDR2: SGHNT and YYREEE (reference sequence). The CDR3 is 14 residues long. V gave up 4 bases and J gave up 4 bases; unmatched junction bases: 5. As DNA, the CDR3 is TGTGCCAGCAGCGTACCGACTAGCGCAGATACGCAGTATTTT. The encoded protein is CASSVPTSADTQYF.

V is TRBV5-6 and J is TRBJ1-1; tentative D call: TRBD1 (5 bases). Germline V gene sequence: CDR1 SGHDT, CDR2 YYEEEE. CDR3 length: 15 residues. V lost 4 bases, J lost 1 base, and 14 bases lay in between. CDR3 DNA sequence: TGTGCCAGCAGCCTCGACCCTAGGGGGAACACTGAAGCTTTCTTT. Translation gives CASSLDPRGNTEAFF.

This clone came up once. CDR3 amino acids: CASSLDMNTEAFF. The DNA of the CDR3 is TGTGCCAGCAGCCTGGACATGAACACTGAAGCTTTCTTT. The chain couples TRBV5-4 to TRBJ1-1, with TRBD1 as a possible D gene (5 bases). Trimming removed 4 bases from V and 0 bases from J, with 7 bases in between. This CDR3 has 13 amino acids. The germline CDR1 and CDR2 sequences are SGHNT and YYREEE (reference sequence). The variable domain in full, with the rest retrieved from reference TRBV5-4 and TRBJ1-1, is ETGVTQSPTHLIKTRGQQVTLRCSSQSGHNTVSWYQQALGQGPQFIFQYYREEENGRGNFPPRFSGLQFPNYSSELNVNALELDDSALYLCASSLDMNTEAFFGQGTRLTVV.

With regard to this clone: Other DNA sequences of this sample code for an identical CDR3. The J gene is TRBJ1-2, the V gene TRBV2, with no clear D. V lost 3 bases, J lost 6 bases, and 5 bases lay in between. The CDR3 is 11 residues long. Germline values: CDR1 SNHLY, CDR2 FYNNEI. The CDR3 DNA reads as TGTGCCAGCAGTGACAGGAATGGCTACACCTTC. Its translation: CASSDRNGYTF. The full variable domain, in which reference TRBV2 and TRBJ1-2 provide the parts outside the CDR3, is EPEVTQTPSHQVTQMGQEVILRCVPISNHLYFYWYRQILGQKVEFLVSFYNNEISEKSEIFDDQFSVERPDGSNFTLKIRSTKLEDSAMYFCASSDRNGYTFGSGTRLTVV.

The chain couples TRBV28 to TRBJ1-4; 9 nucleotides align to TRBD1. J gave up 8 bases and V 6 bases, and 10 bases lay outside the gene matches. CDR1 is MDHEN, CDR2 SYDVKM, per germline. CDR3 length equals 15 residues. CDR3 sequence reads: CASRDYRGQGEKLFF. CDR3 coding DNA: TGTGCCAGCAGAGATTACAGGGGGCAGGGGGAAAAACTGTTTTTT.

The rearrangement links TRBV30 to TRBJ2-1; possibly TRBD2 for D (6 bases). This CDR3 has 16 amino acids. The V gene lost 0 bases and the J gene lost 0 bases, with 12 bases spanning the gap. Germline assignment: CDR1 GTSNPN and CDR2 SVGIG (reference sequence). DNA for the CDR3: TGTGCCTGGAGTGTTGCTAGCGCTGGCTCCTACAATGAGCAGTTCTTC. Translating it yields CAWSVASAGSYNEQFF.

The count of this clone is one. The chain links TRBV20-1 to TRBJ2-7; no clear D. V lost 6 bases to trimming and J lost 5 bases, with 8 bases between them. This CDR3 spans 10 amino acids. Germline CDR1 and CDR2: DFQATT and SNEGSKA (reference sequence). The CDR3 DNA sequence: TGCAGTGCCCTGGCCAACGAGCAGTACTTC. This encodes CSALANEQYF.

This sequence joins TRBV7-6 and TRBJ2-5; D possibly corresponds to TRBD1 (5 bases). V lost 0 bases and J 1 base, leaving 12 bases between the germline ends. CDR1 is SGHVS and CDR2 is FNYEAQ in the germline V gene. The CDR3 spans 16 residues. The CDR3: CASSLASGQGQETQYF. CDR3 DNA: TGTGCCAGCAGCTTAGCATCTGGTCAGGGCCAAGAGACCCAGTACTTC.

This clone was picked up one time. V is TRBV18 and J is TRBJ1-3; D remains ambiguous. The germline V and J ends were trimmed by 4 bases and 0 bases, with 7 bases remaining between them. Germline loops: CDR1 KGHSH, CDR2 LQKENI. This CDR3 is built from 14 residues. Here the CDR3 DNA reads TGTGCCAGCTCACGGGAACGCTCTGGAAACACCATATATTTT. As protein: CASSRERSGNTIYF.